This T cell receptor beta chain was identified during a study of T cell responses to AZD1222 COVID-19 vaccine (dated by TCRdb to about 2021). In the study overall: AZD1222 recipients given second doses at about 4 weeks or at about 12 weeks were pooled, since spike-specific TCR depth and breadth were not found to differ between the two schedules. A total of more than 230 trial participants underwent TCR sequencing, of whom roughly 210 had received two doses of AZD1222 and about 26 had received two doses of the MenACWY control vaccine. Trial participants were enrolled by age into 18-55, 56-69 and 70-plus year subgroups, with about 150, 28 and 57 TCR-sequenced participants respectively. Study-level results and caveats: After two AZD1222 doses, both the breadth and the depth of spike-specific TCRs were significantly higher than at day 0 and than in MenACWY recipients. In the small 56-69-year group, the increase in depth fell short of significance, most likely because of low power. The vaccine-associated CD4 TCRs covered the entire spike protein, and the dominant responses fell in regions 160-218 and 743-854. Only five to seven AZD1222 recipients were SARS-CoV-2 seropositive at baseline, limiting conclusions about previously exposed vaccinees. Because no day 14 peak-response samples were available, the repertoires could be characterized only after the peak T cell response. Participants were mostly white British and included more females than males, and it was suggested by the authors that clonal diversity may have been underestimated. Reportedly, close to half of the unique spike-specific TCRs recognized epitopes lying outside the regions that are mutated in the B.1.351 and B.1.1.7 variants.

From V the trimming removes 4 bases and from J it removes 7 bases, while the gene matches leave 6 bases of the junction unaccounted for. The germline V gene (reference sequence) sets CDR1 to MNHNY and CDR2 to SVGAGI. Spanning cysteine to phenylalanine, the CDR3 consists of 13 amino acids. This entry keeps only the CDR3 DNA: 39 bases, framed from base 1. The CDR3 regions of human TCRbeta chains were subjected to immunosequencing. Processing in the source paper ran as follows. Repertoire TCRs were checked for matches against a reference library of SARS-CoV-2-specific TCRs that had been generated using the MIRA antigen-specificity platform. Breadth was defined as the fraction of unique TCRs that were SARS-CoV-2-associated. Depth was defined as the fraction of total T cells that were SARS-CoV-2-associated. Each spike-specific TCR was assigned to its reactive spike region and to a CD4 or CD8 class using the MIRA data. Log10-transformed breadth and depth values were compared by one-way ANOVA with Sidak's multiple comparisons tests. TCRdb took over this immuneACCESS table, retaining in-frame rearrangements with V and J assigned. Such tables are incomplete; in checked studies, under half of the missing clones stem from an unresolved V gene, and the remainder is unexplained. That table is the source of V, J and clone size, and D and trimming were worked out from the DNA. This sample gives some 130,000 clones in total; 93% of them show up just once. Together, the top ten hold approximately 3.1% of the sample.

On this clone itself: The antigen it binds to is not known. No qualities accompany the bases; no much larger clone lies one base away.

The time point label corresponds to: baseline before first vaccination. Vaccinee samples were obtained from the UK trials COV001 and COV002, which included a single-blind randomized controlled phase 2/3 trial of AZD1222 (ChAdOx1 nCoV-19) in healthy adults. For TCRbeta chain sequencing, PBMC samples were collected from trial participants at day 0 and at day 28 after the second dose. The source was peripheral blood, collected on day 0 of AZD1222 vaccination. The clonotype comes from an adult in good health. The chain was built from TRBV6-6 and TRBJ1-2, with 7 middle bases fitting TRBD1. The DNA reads TGTGCCAGCAGTTTGACAGGGTTGGGTGGCTACACCTTC. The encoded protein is CASSLTGLGGYTF.